The 25 T cell receptor beta chains below were found in one sample sequenced in a study of cytomegalovirus exposure and HLA in healthy donors. PCR used 60 Vbeta primers and 13 Jbeta primers. Repertoires were generated with immunoSEQ multiplex PCR, while TCRdb's copy carries only in-frame clones and drops some. This table holds 150,000 to 200,000 clones, roughly 82% found once. Material for sequencing was PBMCs. The receptors derive from a woman aged 25 to 39 in good health and CMV-seronegative.

The gene calls are TRBV5-6 and TRBJ2-1, with 11 bases lining up with TRBD2. Germline-derived CDR1 and CDR2 are SGHDT and YYEEEE. After removal of 0 bases from V and 6 bases from J, the junction contained 2 bases not matched to a gene. The CDR3 sequence is 15 residues long. The CDR3 reads CASSLGLAGSNEQFF. The CDR3 nucleotides read TGTGCCAGCAGCTTGGGACTAGCGGGGAGCAATGAGCAGTTCTTC.

This clone was seen just once. The DNA for the CDR3 is TGTGCCAGTAGTATTACTAGCGGGGGGGCAAAGTTCTTC. Amino acid sequence: CASSITSGGAKFF. V usage is TRBV19 and J usage is TRBJ2-1; TRBD2 agrees at 13 bases. Trimming at V came to 3 bases and at J to 14 bases, leaving 4 bases not matched to a gene. The CDR3 loop spans 13 amino acids. Germline CDR1 reads LNHDA; CDR2 reads SQIVND (reference sequence).

This clone came up once. The V and J genes are TRBV6-4 and TRBJ2-7, with 9 bases aligning to TRBD2. From germline, CDR1 is MRHNA and CDR2 SNTAGT. The ends lost 4 bases at V and 3 bases at J; junction bases unmatched: 7. This CDR3 contains 15 residues. CDR3 loop: CASSALAGTNYEQYF. Written as DNA, the CDR3 is TGTGCCAGCAGTGCTCTAGCGGGGACCAACTACGAGCAGTACTTC.

The chain links TRBV5-1 to TRBJ1-6; D may be TRBD1 (5 bases). The germline gives CDR1 SGHRS, CDR2 YFSETQ. The CDR3 extends over 16 amino acids. V was pared by 0 bases and J by 4 bases, with 11 bases between. In DNA form, the CDR3 reads TGCGCCAGCAGCTTGGAGATGCCAGGGTATAATTCACCCCTCCACTTT. Its translation: CASSLEMPGYNSPLHF.

This chain joins TRBV19 and TRBJ1-3; unclear D gene. The CDR3 runs 13 residues. V dropped 2 bases and J dropped 2 bases, with 4 bases sitting between them. Germline loops: CDR1 LNHDA, CDR2 SQIVND (reference sequence). CDR3 loop: CASSITAGNTIYF. The CDR3 DNA reads as TGTGCCAGTAGTATAACGGCTGGAAACACCATATATTTT.

The gene calls are TRBV5-1 and TRBJ1-2; 8 positions agree with TRBD1. Per germline, CDR1 SGHRS and CDR2 YFSETQ. With 0 bases clipped from V and 7 bases from J, the junction kept 5 bases outside the gene matches. This CDR3 has 14 amino acids. The DNA of the CDR3 is TGCGCCAGCAGCTTGGCCCAGGGGGCGTTTGGCTACACCTTC. Translated: CASSLAQGAFGYTF.

The CDR3 nucleotides read TGTGCCAGCAGCCCCGGCCGGGGAAGGAACACCATATATTTT. Its translation: CASSPGRGRNTIYF. V gene TRBV6-1 combines with J gene TRBJ1-3; unclear D gene. Trimming took off 6 bases at V and 7 bases at J, with 16 bases between the two ends. Germline lookup yields CDR1 MNHNS and CDR2 SASEGT. The CDR3 runs 14 residues.

The chain carries TRBV27 and TRBJ1-1; D not certain. This CDR3 has 15 amino acids. Trimming pared 5 bases from V and 1 base from J, leaving 14 bases between. CDR1 is MNHEY, CDR2 SMNVEV, per germline (reference sequence). CDR3 sequence reads: CASSTSWSGNTEAFF. The CDR3 nucleotides are TGTGCCAGCAGTACCTCGTGGAGCGGGAACACTGAAGCTTTCTTT.

The rearrangement links TRBV28 to TRBJ1-1; 8 bases line up with TRBD1. This CDR3 comprises 14 residues. Germline lookup yields CDR1 MDHEN and CDR2 SYDVKM. V lost 6 bases and J lost 4; bases outside the gene matches: 7. DNA of the CDR3: TGTGCCAGCAGCACGATTACAGGGGGCACTGAAGCTTTCTTT. Protein: CASSTITGGTEAFF.

This clone was picked up one time. The chain uses TRBV9 and TRBJ2-3, with D uncertain. Looked up from germline, CDR1 is SGDLS and CDR2 is YYNGEE. V was clipped by 0 bases and J by 3 bases, with 8 bases between them. CDR3 length: 14 amino acids. The DNA of the CDR3 is TGTGCCAGCAGCGTAGATCCAGGAACAGATACGCAGTATTTT. It is translated as CASSVDPGTDTQYF.

V gene TRBV29-1 combines with J gene TRBJ1-2; TRBD1 agrees at 8 bases. CDR3 length equals 13 residues. After removal of 0 bases from V and 8 bases from J, the junction contained 5 bases not matched to a gene. The germline CDR1 and CDR2 sequences are SQVTM and ANQGSEA. The CDR3 bases are TGCAGCGTTGAAGATCACAGGGGGAAAGGCTACACCTTC. It codes for CSVEDHRGKGYTF.

This chain joins TRBV29-1 and TRBJ2-7; a weak D match, TRBD2 (5 bases). With 1 base removed from V and 2 bases from J, the gap between germline ends came to 15 bases. This CDR3 has 15 residues. The germline CDR1 and CDR2 sequences are SQVTM and ANQGSEA. CDR3 sequence reads: CSVEVSASSAYEQYF. The CDR3 DNA sequence: TGCAGCGTTGAAGTTTCGGCTAGCTCGGCCTACGAGCAGTACTTC.

This CDR3 is CASSSVPGYYEQYF. The CDR3 DNA sequence: TGTGCCAGCAGCTCGGTCCCTGGTTACTACGAGCAGTACTTC. This chain uses TRBV11-2 with TRBJ2-7; D is unclear. Germline assignment: CDR1 SGHAT and CDR2 FQNNGV. This CDR3 is 14 amino acids long. Trimming shortened V by 4 bases and J by 3 bases, and 13 bases separated the two germline ends.

The V and J genes are TRBV27 and TRBJ1-2; no clear D gene. CDR1 and CDR2 from the germline V gene are MNHEY and SMNVEV (reference sequence). With 4 bases removed from V and 4 bases from J, the gap between germline ends came to 13 bases. CDR3 length: 14 amino acids. The CDR3 coding sequence is TGTGCCAGCAGTTACGTGGGAGACGGCTATGGCTACACCTTC. It specifies CASSYVGDGYGYTF.

The V call is TRBV19, the J call TRBJ1-6, with D perhaps TRBD1 (5 bases). Germline assignment: CDR1 LNHDA and CDR2 SQIVND (reference sequence). The CDR3 runs to 15 residues. With 1 base removed from V and 6 bases from J, the gap between germline ends came to 10 bases. CDR3 in DNA: TGTGCCAGTAGTATAGTTGCAGGGCTTAATTCACCCCTCCACTTT. This encodes CASSIVAGLNSPLHF.

There are a few counts of this clone. The chain joins TRBV9 to TRBJ2-2; possible D gene TRBD1, 7 bases. Germline assignment: CDR1 SGDLS and CDR2 YYNGEE. The CDR3 totals 15 residues. With 4 bases removed from V and 7 bases from J, the gap between germline ends came to 17 bases. The CDR3 protein is CASSRLEGAGGELFF. The DNA for the CDR3 is TGTGCCAGCAGCCGGTTGGAGGGGGCCGGCGGGGAGCTGTTTTTT.

The chain is built from TRBV5-1 and TRBJ2-3; 8 nucleotides agree with TRBD2. The germline gives CDR1 SGHRS, CDR2 YFSETQ. Trimming cost V 4 bases and J 1 base; bases outside gene matches: 5. The CDR3 consists of 15 residues. The CDR3 DNA sequence: TGCGCCAGCAGCCCTGAGACTAGCGGCACAGATACGCAGTATTTT. This gives the protein CASSPETSGTDTQYF.

This clone was seen just once. This chain links TRBV9 with TRBJ2-7; TRBD1 aligns across 8 bases. Germline trimming cut 0 bases from V and 1 base from J; bases unmatched to any gene: 6. The CDR3 totals 16 residues. CDR1 and CDR2 (germline): SGDLS, YYNGEE. The chain's CDR3 is CASSVAGQGYSYEQYF. The CDR3 DNA sequence: TGTGCCAGCAGCGTAGCAGGACAGGGATATTCCTACGAGCAGTACTTC.

The chain couples TRBV29-1 to TRBJ1-4; no definite D call. The CDR3 totals 13 residues. Germline lookup yields CDR1 SQVTM and CDR2 ANQGSEA. Between the trimmed V and J ends, which lost 5 bases and 6 bases, there was a span of 13 bases. Written as DNA, the CDR3 is TGCAGCGTTACCGGCCAGGAAGATGAAAAACTGTTTTTT. Residues: CSVTGQEDEKLFF.

The V call is TRBV2, the J call TRBJ2-7, with 8 bases identical to TRBD1. Trimming took 6 bases from V and 3 from J; bases not matched to a gene: 7. Germline V CDR1 and CDR2: SNHLY, FYNNEI. CDR3 length: 14 residues. The CDR3 here is CASSEQGVGYEQYF. In DNA, the CDR3 is TGTGCCAGCAGCGAACAGGGGGTCGGCTACGAGCAGTACTTC.

The sample holds one count of this clone. J is TRBJ2-5 and V is TRBV9; 13 bases match TRBD2. CDR3 size: 17 residues. Germline V gene sequence: CDR1 SGDLS, CDR2 YYNGEE. V gave up 3 bases and J gave up 3 bases; unmatched junction bases: 8. CDR3 amino acids: CASSGGVLAGGEETQYF. The CDR3 DNA sequence: TGTGCCAGCAGCGGAGGGGTACTAGCGGGAGGGGAAGAGACCCAGTACTTC.

The chain links TRBV27 to TRBJ1-6, with 9 bases aligning to TRBD1. The V gene's germline CDR1 is MNHEY and CDR2 SMNVEV (reference sequence). This CDR3 contains 15 residues. The ends lost 5 bases at V and 3 bases at J; junction bases unmatched: 2. The CDR3 protein is CASSRQGGYNSPLHF. The CDR3 DNA follows: TGTGCCAGCAGTCGACAGGGGGGCTATAATTCACCCCTCCACTTT.

The chain couples TRBV30 to TRBJ1-1; tentative D call: TRBD1 (6 bases). The germline V gene encodes CDR1 GTSNPN and CDR2 SVGIG (reference sequence). This CDR3 is 12 amino acids long. V lost 4 bases to trimming and J lost 10 bases, with 16 bases between them. In nucleotides, the CDR3 is TGTGCCTGGACGGTCGGGGGGCGTGGAGCTTTCTTT. Its protein product is CAWTVGGRGAFF. The full variable domain, in which reference TRBV30 and TRBJ1-1 provide the parts outside the CDR3, is SQTIHQWPATLVQPVGSPLSLECTVEGTSNPNLYWYRQAAGRGLQLLFYSVGIGQISSEVPQNLSASRPQDRQFILSSKKLLLSDSGFYLCAWTVGGRGAFFGQGTRLTVV.

This clone was recorded only once. Other DNA sequences from this sample encode an identical CDR3 as well. The CDR3 here is CASSLPGGETQYF. CDR3 nucleotide sequence: TGCGCCAGCAGCTTGCCTGGCGGAGAGACCCAGTACTTC. The chain couples TRBV5-1 to TRBJ2-5; D ambiguous. The V end lost 1 base, the J end lost 4 bases, and 8 bases lay between the germline ends. There are 13 residues in the CDR3. Germline values: CDR1 SGHRS, CDR2 YFSETQ.

This clone was counted only a few times. The V and J genes are TRBV2 and TRBJ1-2; D may be TRBD1 (6 bases). The CDR3 has 15 amino acids. Germline V gene sequence: CDR1 SNHLY, CDR2 FYNNEI. V was shortened by 5 bases and J by 4 bases, with 17 bases between the two germline ends. The CDR3 DNA sequence: TGTGCCAGCAGTCTGGAGGGGGGGTTTGGCTATGGCTACACCTTC. Translating gives CASSLEGGFGYGYTF.